The next 15 T cell receptor beta chains were all read from a single sample in a study of T cells in Graves' hyperthyroidism and ophthalmopathy. TCR beta CDR3 sequences were amplified from RNA transcripts. HTBI primers were the set used in a first-round RT-PCR of the TCR CDR3. TCRdb recomputed calls from the multiplex PCR reads with MiXCR, one row per CDR3 protein. Of fewer than 500,000 distinct CDR3 sequences listed, roughly 13% are singletons. The sequencing input was blood. Every receptor here comes from a man aged 30 to 39 with Graves' hyperthyroidism that later progressed to Graves' ophthalmopathy.

Turning to this clonotype: An end of the junction does not agree with germline; a read error may underlie this. The chain employs TRBV5-1 and TRBJ1-1, with a possible D match to TRBD1 (5 bases). The CDR3 extends over 14 amino acids. Germline values: CDR1 SGHRS, CDR2 YFSETQ. The CDR3 region has the DNA TGCGCCAGCAGCCCGGCGCGGGGCCTCACTGAAGCTCTCTTT. It yields the protein CASSPARGLTEALF.

This clonotype was counted at least ten times. The V gene is TRBV28, the J gene TRBJ1-2, with D perhaps matching TRBD1 (5 bases). Germline V gene lookup returns CDR1 MDHEN and CDR2 SYDVKM. The CDR3 spans 13 residues. Between the trimmed V and J ends, which lost 7 bases and 5 bases, there was a span of 14 bases. DNA for the CDR3: TGTGCCAGCATCGGGGGGATCATTTATGGCTACACCTTC. Protein product: CASIGGIIYGYTF.

CDR3 region: CATESSYNSPLHF. The CDR3 coding sequence is TGCGCCACCGAGAGTTCCTATAATTCACCCCTCCACTTT. This rearrangement joins TRBV10-2 to TRBJ1-6; D is unresolved. Looked up from germline, CDR1 is WSHSY and CDR2 is SAAADI. V was cut by 10 bases and J by 1 base, with 8 bases left in between. The CDR3 length is 13 residues.

This chain links TRBV5-1 with TRBJ2-5, with D maybe TRBD2 (5 bases). The CDR3 contains 16 residues. CDR1 and CDR2 from the germline V gene are SGHRS and YFSETQ. The V gene lost 4 bases and the J gene lost 0 bases, with 16 bases spanning the gap. As DNA, the CDR3 is TGCGCCAGCAGCCGAGGGTTGGAGGTCCACCAAGAGACCCAGTACTTC. As protein: CASSRGLEVHQETQYF. Based on the CDR3 plus reference TRBV5-1 and TRBJ2-5, the full variable domain is KAGVTQTPRYLIKTRGQQVTLSCSPISGHRSVSWYQQTPGQGLQFLFEYFSETQRNKGNFPGRFSGRQFSNSRSEMNVSTLELGDSALYLCASSRGLEVHQETQYFGPGTRLLVL.

This clonotype showed up many times. This rearrangement joins TRBV28 to TRBJ2-5; D is possibly TRBD2 (6 bases). V was pared by 2 bases and J by 0 bases, with 10 bases between. The CDR3 has 15 amino acids. Germline V gives CDR1 MDHEN, CDR2 SYDVKM. This chain's CDR3 is CASSLAGTYQETQYF. The CDR3 coding sequence is TGTGCCAGCAGTTTAGCGGGGACGTACCAAGAGACCCAGTACTTC.

This clonotype was seen ten or more times. The chain recombines TRBV2 with TRBJ1-5; 7 nucleotides match TRBD1. Germline CDR1 reads SNHLY; CDR2 reads FYNNEI. The V segment lost 5 bases and the J segment 4 bases; nucleotides outside the gene matches: 5. The CDR3 has 14 residues. The CDR3 DNA reads as TGTGCCAGCAGTAGGGGGCGAGGTAATCAGCCCCAGCATTTT. Protein: CASSRGRGNQPQHF. The full variable domain, rest sourced from reference TRBV2 and TRBJ1-5, is EPEVTQTPSHQVTQMGQEVILRCVPISNHLYFYWYRQILGQKVEFLVSFYNNEISEKSEIFDDQFSVERPDGSNFTLKIRSTKLEDSAMYFCASSRGRGNQPQHFGDGTRLSIL.

This clonotype was counted a few times. The CDR3 loop is CSARVLKETQYF. CDR3 in DNA: TGCAGTGCTAGAGTTCTGAAAGAGACCCAGTACTTC. The J gene is TRBJ2-5, the V gene TRBV20-1; D not certain. Looked up from germline, CDR1 is DFQATT and CDR2 is SNEGSKA (reference sequence). The CDR3 loop spans 12 amino acids. V lost 1 base and J 3 bases, leaving 6 bases between the germline ends.

The rearrangement uses TRBV5-5 and TRBJ2-1; no reliable D call. CDR3 length: 15 residues. Trimming cost V 4 bases and J 0 bases, with 11 bases left between them. Per germline, CDR1 SGHKS and CDR2 YYEKEE (reference sequence). CDR3 DNA sequence: TGTGCCAGCAGCGCAGACTGGCCCTCCTACAATGAGCAGTTCTTC. This gives the protein CASSADWPSYNEQFF. The entire variable domain, with the rest obtained from reference TRBV5-5 and TRBJ2-1, is as follows: DAGVTQSPTHLIKTRGQQVTLRCSPISGHKSVSWYQQVLGQGPQFIFQYYEKEERGRGNFPDRFSARQFPNYSSELNVNALLLGDSALYLCASSADWPSYNEQFFGPGTRLTVL.

This clonotype was found many times. The CDR3 region is CASSFAERAFDTQYF. CDR3 DNA sequence: TGTGCCAGCAGCTTTGCAGAGAGGGCATTTGATACGCAGTATTTT. The chain joins TRBV7-9 to TRBJ2-3; a possible D gene is TRBD2 (5 bases). The CDR3 length is 15 residues. Germline V gives CDR1 SEHNR, CDR2 FQNEAQ (reference sequence). Trimming removed 3 bases from V and 6 bases from J, with 16 bases in between.

This clonotype appeared many times. J is TRBJ1-5 and V is TRBV20-1; TRBD1 is a possible D gene (6 bases). The CDR3 covers 15 residues. V was pared by 2 bases and J by 0 bases, with 11 bases between. The germline V gene has CDR1 DFQATT and CDR2 SNEGSKA (reference sequence). The CDR3 protein is CSARTGTYSNQPQHF. Written as DNA, the CDR3 is TGCAGTGCTAGAACAGGGACATATAGCAATCAGCCCCAGCATTTT.

The chain combines TRBV14 with TRBJ1-2; D not certain. CDR3 size: 12 residues. V lost 2 bases to trimming and J lost 4 bases, with 5 bases between them. Germline loops: CDR1 SGHDN, CDR2 FVKESK. The CDR3: CASSQTFYGYTF. CDR3 nucleotide sequence: TGTGCCAGCAGCCAAACCTTCTATGGCTACACCTTC.

This clonotype was found many times. This chain connects TRBV12-3 or TRBV12-4 to TRBJ2-3; D is uncertain. The CDR3 consists of 11 residues. V gave up 6 bases and J gave up 4 bases, with 5 bases separating them. The CDR3 reads CASRRSDTQYF. The CDR3, as DNA: TGTGCCAGCAGACGCTCAGATACGCAGTATTTT.

In this sample, this clonotype turned up many times. This sequence joins TRBV11-3 and TRBJ2-3; maybe TRBD2 (6 bases). The CDR3 is made up of 15 amino acids. Germline V lookup: CDR1 SGHNT, CDR2 YENEEA. V lost 1 base to trimming and J lost 6 bases, with 14 bases between them. The CDR3 sequence: CASSLGISGRDTQYF. The CDR3 DNA is TGTGCCAGCAGCTTAGGGATTAGCGGACGGGATACGCAGTATTTT.

This CDR3 reads CASSTGLAGGASSYEQYF. The DNA of the CDR3 is TGTGCCAGCAGCACAGGACTAGCGGGGGGCGCCAGCTCCTACGAGCAGTACTTC. The V call is TRBV7-9, the J call TRBJ2-7; 14 positions agree with TRBD2. CDR3 length: 18 residues. Germline V gene lookup returns CDR1 SEHNR and CDR2 FQNEAQ (reference sequence). With V trimmed by 5 bases and J by 0 bases, 9 bases remained unmatched.

The genes are TRBV6-2 or TRBV6-3 and TRBJ2-7; 10 bases fit TRBD1. CDR1 MNHEY and CDR2 SVGEGT come from the germline V gene. The CDR3 length is 18 residues. The junction had 13 bases not matched to a gene; V was cut back by 4 bases and J by 1 base. The CDR3 spells CASSSRTGGTSSSYEQYF. The CDR3 DNA is TGTGCCAGCAGTTCACGGACAGGGGGGACCAGTAGTTCCTACGAGCAGTACTTC.